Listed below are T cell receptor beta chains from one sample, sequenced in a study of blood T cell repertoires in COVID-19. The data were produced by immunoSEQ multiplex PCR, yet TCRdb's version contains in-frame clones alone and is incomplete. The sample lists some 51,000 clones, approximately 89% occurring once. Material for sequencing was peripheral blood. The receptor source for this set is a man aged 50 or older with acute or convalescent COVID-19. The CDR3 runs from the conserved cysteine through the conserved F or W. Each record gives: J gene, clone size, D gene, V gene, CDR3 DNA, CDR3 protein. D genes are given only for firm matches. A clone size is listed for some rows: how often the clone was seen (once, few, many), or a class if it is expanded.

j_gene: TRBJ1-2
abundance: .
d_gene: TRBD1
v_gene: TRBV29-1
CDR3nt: TGCAGCGCACGCGAATTACAGGGGGCGCATGGCTACACCTTC
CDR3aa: CSARELQGAHGYTF

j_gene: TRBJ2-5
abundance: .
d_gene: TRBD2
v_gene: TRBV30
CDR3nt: TGTGCCTGGGGAGCGGGGGGGTCGCAAGAGACCCAGTACTTC
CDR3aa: CAWGAGGSQETQYF

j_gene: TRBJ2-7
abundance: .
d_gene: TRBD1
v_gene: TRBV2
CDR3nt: TGTGCCAGCAGGGATACGGGACAGGCCTACGAGCAGTACTTC
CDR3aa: CASRDTGQAYEQYF

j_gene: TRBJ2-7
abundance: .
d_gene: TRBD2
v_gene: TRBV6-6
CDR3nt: TGTGCCAGCAGTCCCCCGGGGGGGGGCAGCGAGCAGTACTTC
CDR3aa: CASSPPGGGSEQYF

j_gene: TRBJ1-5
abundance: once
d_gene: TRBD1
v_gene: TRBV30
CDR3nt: TGTGCCTGGAGTGTACAGGGGGATCAGCCCCAGCATTTT
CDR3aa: CAWSVQGDQPQHF

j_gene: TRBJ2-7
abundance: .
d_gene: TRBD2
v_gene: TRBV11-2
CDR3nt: TGTGCCAGCAGCCCGGGACTAGCGGCTATGTACTTC
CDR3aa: CASSPGLAAMYF

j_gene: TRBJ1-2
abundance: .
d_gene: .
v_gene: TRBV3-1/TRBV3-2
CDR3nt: TGTGCCAGCAGCCAAGATTCTCAGGGAGGGGTGTATGGCTACACCTTC
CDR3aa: CASSQDSQGGVYGYTF

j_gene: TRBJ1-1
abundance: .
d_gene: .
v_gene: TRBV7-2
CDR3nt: TGTGCCAGCAGCTTAGAAGACACCCTGATGCGAGCTTTCTTT
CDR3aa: CASSLEDTLMRAFF

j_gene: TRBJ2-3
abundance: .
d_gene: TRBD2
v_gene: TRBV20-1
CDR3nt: TGCAGTGCTAGTCTTTACCTACTAGCGGGGGGCAGCACAGATACGCAGTATTTT
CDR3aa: CSASLYLLAGGSTDTQYF

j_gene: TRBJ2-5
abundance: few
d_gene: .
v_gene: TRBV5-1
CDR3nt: TGCGCCAGCAGCCCCGGGATCCAAGAGACCCAGTACTTC
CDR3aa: CASSPGIQETQYF

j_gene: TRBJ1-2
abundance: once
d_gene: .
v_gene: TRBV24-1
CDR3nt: TGTGCCACCAGTGACCTTAGATATAACTATGGCTACACCTTC
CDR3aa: CATSDLRYNYGYTF

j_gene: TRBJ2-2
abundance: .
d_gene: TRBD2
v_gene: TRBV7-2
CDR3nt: TGTGCCAGCAGCTTAGCCCTCGCGGGGGGACTTACAACCAACACCGGGGAGCTGTTTTTT
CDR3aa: CASSLALAGGLTTNTGELFF

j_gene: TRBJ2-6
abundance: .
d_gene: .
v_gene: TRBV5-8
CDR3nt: TGTGCCAGCAGCTTGGTTGTTTCGGCGGACTCTGGGGCCAACGTCCTGACTTTC
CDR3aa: CASSLVVSADSGANVLTF

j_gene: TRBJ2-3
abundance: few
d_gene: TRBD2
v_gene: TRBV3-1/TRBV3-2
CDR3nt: TGTGCCAGCAGCCGGACTAGCGGGGGGGCAGATACGCAGTATTTT
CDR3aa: CASSRTSGGADTQYF

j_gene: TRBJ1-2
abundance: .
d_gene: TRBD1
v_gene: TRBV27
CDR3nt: TGTGCCAGCAGTTCCCTAATCCCACAGGGGGATGGCTACACCTTC
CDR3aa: CASSSLIPQGDGYTF

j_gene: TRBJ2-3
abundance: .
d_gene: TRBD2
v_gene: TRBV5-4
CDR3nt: TGTGCCAGCAGCTCAAAAAGCGGGGGGGCCGGAGATACGCAGTATTTT
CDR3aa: CASSSKSGGAGDTQYF

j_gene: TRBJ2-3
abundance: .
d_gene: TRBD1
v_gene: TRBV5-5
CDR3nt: TGTGCCAGCAGCTTGACACAGGGGCATACGCAGTATTTT
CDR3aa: CASSLTQGHTQYF

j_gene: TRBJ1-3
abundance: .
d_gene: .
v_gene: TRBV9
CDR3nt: TGTGCCAGCAGCTCTCAACCAAGGGGACTTGCGGGAGACACCATATATTTT
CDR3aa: CASSSQPRGLAGDTIYF

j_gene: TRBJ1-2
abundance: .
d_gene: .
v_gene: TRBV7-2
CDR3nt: TGTGCCAGCAGCTTAAGGAGACAGGTCACTAACTATGGCTACACCTTC
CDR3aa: CASSLRRQVTNYGYTF

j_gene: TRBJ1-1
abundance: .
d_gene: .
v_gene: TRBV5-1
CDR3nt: TGCGCCAGCAGCTTGGGCCGCGGAACACAGGGTGTTTACACTGAAGCTTTCTTT
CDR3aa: CASSLGRGTQGVYTEAFF

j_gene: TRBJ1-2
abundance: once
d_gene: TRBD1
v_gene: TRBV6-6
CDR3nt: TGTGCCAGCAGAGCAGGGGGCTCTTCTCTTTATGGCTACACCTTC
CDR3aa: CASRAGGSSLYGYTF

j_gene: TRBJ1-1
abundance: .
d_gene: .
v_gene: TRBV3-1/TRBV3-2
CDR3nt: TGTGCCAGCAGAGGAGGTGTTGAAGCTTTCTTT
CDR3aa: CASRGGVEAFF

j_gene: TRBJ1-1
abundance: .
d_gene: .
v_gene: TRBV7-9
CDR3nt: TGTGCCAGCAGCCGGGGGTACACTGAAGCTTTCTTT
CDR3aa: CASSRGYTEAFF

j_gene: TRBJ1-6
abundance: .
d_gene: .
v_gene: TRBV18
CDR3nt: TGTGCCAGCTCACCACCGCTGGGTAACAGGTCCAGCTCCTATAATTCACCCCTCCACTTT
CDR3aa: CASSPPLGNRSSSYNSPLHF

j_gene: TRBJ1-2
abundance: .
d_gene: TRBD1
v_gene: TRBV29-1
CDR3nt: TGCAGCGCCACAGGGACAGGGGACTTTTATGGCTACACCTTC
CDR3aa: CSATGTGDFYGYTF

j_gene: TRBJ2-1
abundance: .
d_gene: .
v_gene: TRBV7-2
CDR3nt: TGTGCCAGCAGCAATAGTGGTGTCGGGGCCTACAATGAGCAGTTCTTC
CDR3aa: CASSNSGVGAYNEQFF

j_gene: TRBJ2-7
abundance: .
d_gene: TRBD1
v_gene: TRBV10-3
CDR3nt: TGTGCCATCAGTTTTGGGACAGGGGGCGCGGGCTACGAGCAGTACTTC
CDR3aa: CAISFGTGGAGYEQYF

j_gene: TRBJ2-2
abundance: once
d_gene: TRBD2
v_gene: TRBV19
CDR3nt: TGTGCCAGCACTCCGGGGGGGGCGGACACCGGGGAGCTGTTTTTT
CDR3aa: CASTPGGADTGELFF

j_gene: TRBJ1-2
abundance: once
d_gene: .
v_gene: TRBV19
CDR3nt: TGTGCCAGCGGACAGTACTATGGCTACACCTTC
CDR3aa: CASGQYYGYTF

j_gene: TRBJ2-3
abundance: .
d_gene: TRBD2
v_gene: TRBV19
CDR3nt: TGTGCCAGTACACGGACTAGCGGGGGGGTAAGAACCCCAGATACGCAGTATTTT
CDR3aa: CASTRTSGGVRTPDTQYF

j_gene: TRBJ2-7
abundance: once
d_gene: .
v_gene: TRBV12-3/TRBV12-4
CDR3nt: TGTGCCAGCAGTTTGACAGGTAGACCCGAGCAGTACTTC
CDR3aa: CASSLTGRPEQYF

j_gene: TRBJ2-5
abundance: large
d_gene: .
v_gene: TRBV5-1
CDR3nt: TGCGCCAGCAGCCTGACGACTGCCCAAGAGACCCAGTACTTC
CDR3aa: CASSLTTAQETQYF

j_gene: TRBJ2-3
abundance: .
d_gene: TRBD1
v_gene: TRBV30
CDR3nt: TGTGCCTGGAGCCGGGACAGCAGCACAGATACGCAGTATTTT
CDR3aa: CAWSRDSSTDTQYF

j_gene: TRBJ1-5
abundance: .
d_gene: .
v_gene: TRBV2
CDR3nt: TGTGCCAGCAGTGAAGCCGGTCAGGGCCTAAATCAGCCCCAGCATTTT
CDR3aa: CASSEAGQGLNQPQHF

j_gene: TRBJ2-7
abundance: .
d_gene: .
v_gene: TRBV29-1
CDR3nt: TGCAGCGTTGCCCAGGGGTCCTACGAGCAGTACTTC
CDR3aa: CSVAQGSYEQYF

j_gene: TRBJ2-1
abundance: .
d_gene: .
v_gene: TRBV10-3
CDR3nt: TGTGCCATCAGCCCGGGAAAGGGGGACGTATATGAGCAGTTCTTC
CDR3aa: CAISPGKGDVYEQFF

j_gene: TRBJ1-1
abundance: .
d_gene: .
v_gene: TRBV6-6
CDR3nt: TGTGCCAGCAGTTACGAGGAGGTGGTCACTGAAGCTTTCTTT
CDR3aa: CASSYEEVVTEAFF

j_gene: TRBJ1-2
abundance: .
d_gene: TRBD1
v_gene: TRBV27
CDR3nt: TGTGCCAGCAGTTTAACCGTCCTGGGACAGGGATATGGCTACACCTTC
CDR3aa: CASSLTVLGQGYGYTF

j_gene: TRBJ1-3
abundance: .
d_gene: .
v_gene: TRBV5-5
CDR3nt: TGTGCCAGCAGCGAGGCGGAGGGACGACTGAGCTCTGGAAACACCATATATTTT
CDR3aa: CASSEAEGRLSSGNTIYF

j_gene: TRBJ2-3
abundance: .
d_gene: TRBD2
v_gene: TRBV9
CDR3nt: TGTGCCAGCAGCGTAGCCCCAGGGAGGGGCACAGATACGCAGTATTTT
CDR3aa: CASSVAPGRGTDTQYF

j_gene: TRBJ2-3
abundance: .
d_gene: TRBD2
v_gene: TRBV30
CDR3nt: TGTGCCTGGATACCCGGGGGGGTGAGGACAGATACGCAGTATTTT
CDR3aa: CAWIPGGVRTDTQYF

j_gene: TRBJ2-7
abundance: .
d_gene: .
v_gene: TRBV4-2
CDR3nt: TGTGCCAGCAGCCTAACCTACGAGCAGTACTTC
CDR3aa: CASSLTYEQYF

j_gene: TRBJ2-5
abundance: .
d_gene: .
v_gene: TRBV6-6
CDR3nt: TGTGCCAGCAGTTACTCGAGTATGGGACATCAGACCCAGTACTTC
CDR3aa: CASSYSSMGHQTQYF

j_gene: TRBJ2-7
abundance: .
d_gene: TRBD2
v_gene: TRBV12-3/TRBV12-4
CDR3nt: TGTGCCAGCAGAGGGAGGGACTCCTACGAGCAGTACTTC
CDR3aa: CASRGRDSYEQYF

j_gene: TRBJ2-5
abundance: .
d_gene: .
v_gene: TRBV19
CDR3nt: TGTGCCAGTAGTAATACCGGCGTAGCGAGAACTGGGGCCCAGTACTTC
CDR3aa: CASSNTGVARTGAQYF

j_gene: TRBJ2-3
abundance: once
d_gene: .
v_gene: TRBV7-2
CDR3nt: TGTGCCAGCAGCTCAGGGAATCGGGCTGGCACAGATACGCAGTATTTT
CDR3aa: CASSSGNRAGTDTQYF

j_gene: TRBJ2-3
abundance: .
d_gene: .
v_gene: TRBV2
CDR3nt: TGTGCCAGCAGTGACAGGGGAGTAACAGATACGCAGTATTTT
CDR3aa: CASSDRGVTDTQYF